The TCR beta chain under discussion was sequenced for a study of T cell responses to AZD1222 COVID-19 vaccine. Study-level points and caveats: Sampled repertoires all dated from after the peak T cell response.

The CDR3 length is 15 residues. Unmatched junction bases numbered 8, after V lost 3 bases and J lost 6 bases. Germline V gene data show CDR1 as DFQATT and CDR2 as SNEGSKA (reference sequence). TCRdb's table, derived via immunoSEQ multiplex PCR, lists solely in-frame clones and lacks some. The sample lists fewer than 150,000 clones; around 89% were seen once. In the case of this clone: Its specificity is not known.

The specimen comprised peripheral blood, sampled 28 days after the second AZD1222 dose. This receptor was taken from an adult who received the AZD1222 COVID-19 vaccine. The V gene is TRBV20-1, the J gene TRBJ1-6; TRBD1 aligns across 7 bases. In DNA form, the CDR3 reads TGCAGTGCTAGTCGGGCAGGGGGGAGTAATTCACCCCTCCACTTT. As protein: CSASRAGGSNSPLHF.